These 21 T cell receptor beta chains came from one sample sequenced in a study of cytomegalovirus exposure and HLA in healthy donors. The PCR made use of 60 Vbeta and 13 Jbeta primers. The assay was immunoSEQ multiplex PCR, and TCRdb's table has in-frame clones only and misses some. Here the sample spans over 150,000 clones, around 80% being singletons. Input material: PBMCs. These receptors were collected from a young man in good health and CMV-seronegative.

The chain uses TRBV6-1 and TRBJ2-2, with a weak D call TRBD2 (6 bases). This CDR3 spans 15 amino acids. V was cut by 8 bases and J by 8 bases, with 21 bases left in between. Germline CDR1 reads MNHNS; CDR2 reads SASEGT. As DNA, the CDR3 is TGTGCCAGCGGGGGGACCGCCCTTTGGGGTGGGGAGCTGTTTTTT. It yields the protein CASGGTALWGGELFF.

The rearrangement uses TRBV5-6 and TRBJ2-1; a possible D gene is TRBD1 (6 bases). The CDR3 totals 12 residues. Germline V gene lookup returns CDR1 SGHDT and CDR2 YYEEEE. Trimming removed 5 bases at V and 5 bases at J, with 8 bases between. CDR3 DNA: TGTGCCAGCAGGGGACAAAACAATGAGCAGTTCTTC. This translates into CASRGQNNEQFF.

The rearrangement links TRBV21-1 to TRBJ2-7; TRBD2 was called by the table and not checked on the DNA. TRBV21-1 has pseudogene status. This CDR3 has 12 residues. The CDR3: CASSFYFDEQYF. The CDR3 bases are TGTGCCAGCAGCTTCTATTTTGACGAGCAGTACTTC.

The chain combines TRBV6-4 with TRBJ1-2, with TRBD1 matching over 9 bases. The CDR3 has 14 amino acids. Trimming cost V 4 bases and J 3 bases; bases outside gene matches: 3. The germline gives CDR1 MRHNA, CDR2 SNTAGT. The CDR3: CASSGTGGYYGYTF. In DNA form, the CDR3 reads TGTGCCAGCAGTGGCACAGGGGGCTACTATGGCTACACCTTC.

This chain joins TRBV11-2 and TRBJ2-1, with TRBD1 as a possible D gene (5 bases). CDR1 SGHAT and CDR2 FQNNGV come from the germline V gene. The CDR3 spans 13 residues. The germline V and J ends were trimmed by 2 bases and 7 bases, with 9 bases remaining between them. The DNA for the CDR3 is TGTGCCAGCAGCTTACAAGGGGTGAATGAGCAGTTCTTC. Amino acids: CASSLQGVNEQFF.

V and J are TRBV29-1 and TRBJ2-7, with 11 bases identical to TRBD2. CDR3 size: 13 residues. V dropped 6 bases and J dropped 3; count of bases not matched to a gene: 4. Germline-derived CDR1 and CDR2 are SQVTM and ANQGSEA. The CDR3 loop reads CSVGLAVGYEQYF. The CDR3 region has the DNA TGCAGCGTGGGACTAGCGGTGGGCTACGAGCAGTACTTC.

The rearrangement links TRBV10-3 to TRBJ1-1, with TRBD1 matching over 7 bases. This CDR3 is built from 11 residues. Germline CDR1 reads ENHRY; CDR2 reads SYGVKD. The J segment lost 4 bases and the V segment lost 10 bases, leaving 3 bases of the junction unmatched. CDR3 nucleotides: TGTGCCACGACAGGGAGCACTGAAGCTTTCTTT. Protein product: CATTGSTEAFF.

Here the CDR3 DNA reads TGTGCCAGCAGCTTCGCGGGGGCGAGGGAGCAGTACTTC. Amino acid sequence: CASSFAGAREQYF. The chain carries TRBV7-2 and TRBJ2-7; TRBD2 is a possible D gene (7 bases). The CDR3 is 13 residues long. The germline CDR1 and CDR2 sequences are SGHTA and FQGNSA. The ends were cut back, 3 bases at V and 7 bases at J, with 13 bases in the middle.

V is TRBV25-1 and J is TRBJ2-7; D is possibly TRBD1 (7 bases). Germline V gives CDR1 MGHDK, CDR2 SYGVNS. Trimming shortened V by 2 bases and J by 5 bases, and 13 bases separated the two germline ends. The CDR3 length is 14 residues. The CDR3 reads CASSERTGEDEQYF. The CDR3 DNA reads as TGTGCCAGCAGTGAACGAACAGGGGAGGACGAGCAGTACTTC.

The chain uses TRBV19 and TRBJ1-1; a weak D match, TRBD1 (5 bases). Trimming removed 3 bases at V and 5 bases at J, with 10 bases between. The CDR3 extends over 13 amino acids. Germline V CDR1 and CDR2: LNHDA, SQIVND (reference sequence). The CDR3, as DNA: TGTGCCAGTAGTATCATGGGGGGGACTGAAGCTTTCTTT. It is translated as CASSIMGGTEAFF.

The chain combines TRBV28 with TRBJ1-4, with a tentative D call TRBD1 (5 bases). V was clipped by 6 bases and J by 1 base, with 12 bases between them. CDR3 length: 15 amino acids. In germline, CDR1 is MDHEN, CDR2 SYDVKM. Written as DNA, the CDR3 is TGTGCCAGCAGGGGGGGTCTTGGAACTAATGAAAAACTGTTTTTT. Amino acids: CASRGGLGTNEKLFF. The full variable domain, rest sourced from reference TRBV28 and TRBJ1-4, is DVKVTQSSRYLVKRTGEKVFLECVQDMDHENMFWYRQDPGLGLRLIYFSYDVKMKEKGDIPEGYSVSREKKERFSLILESASTNQTSMYLCASRGGLGTNEKLFFGSGTQLSVL.

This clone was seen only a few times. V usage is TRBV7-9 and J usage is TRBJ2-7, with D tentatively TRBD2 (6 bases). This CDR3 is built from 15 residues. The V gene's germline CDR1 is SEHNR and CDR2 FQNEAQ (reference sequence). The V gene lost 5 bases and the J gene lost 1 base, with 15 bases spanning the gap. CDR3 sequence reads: CASSVPGTSSYEQYF. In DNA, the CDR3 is TGTGCCAGCAGCGTCCCCGGGACTTCGTCCTACGAGCAGTACTTC.

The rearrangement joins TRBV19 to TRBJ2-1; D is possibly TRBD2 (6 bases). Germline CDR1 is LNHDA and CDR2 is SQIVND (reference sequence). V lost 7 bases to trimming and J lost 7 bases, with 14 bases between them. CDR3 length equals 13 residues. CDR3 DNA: TGTGCCAGTAAGGAGGGAGTTGAGAATGAGCAGTTCTTC. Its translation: CASKEGVENEQFF.

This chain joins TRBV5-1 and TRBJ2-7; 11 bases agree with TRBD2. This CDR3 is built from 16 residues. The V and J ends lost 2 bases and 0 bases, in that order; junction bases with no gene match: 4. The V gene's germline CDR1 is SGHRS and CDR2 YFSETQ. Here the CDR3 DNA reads TGCGCCAGCAGCTTCTCACTAGCGGGGGTCTCCTACGAGCAGTACTTC. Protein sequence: CASSFSLAGVSYEQYF.

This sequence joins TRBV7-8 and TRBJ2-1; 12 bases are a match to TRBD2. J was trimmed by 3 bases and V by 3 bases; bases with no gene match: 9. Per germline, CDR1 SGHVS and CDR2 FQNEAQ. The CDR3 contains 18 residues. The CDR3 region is CASSFSLAGGPYYNEQFF. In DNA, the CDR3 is TGTGCCAGCAGCTTCAGCCTAGCGGGAGGGCCGTACTACAATGAGCAGTTCTTC. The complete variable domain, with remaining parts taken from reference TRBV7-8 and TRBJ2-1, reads GAGVSQSPRYKVAKRGQDVALRCDPISGHVSLFWYQQALGQGPEFLTYFQNEAQLDKSGLPSDRFFAERPEGSVSTLKIQRTQQEDSAVYLCASSFSLAGGPYYNEQFFGPGTRLTVL.

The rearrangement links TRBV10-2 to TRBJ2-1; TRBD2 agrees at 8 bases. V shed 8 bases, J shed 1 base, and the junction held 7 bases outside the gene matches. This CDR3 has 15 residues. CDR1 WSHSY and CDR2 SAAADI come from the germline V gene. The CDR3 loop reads CASGSSGLSYNEQFF. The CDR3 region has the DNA TGCGCCAGCGGCTCTAGCGGGCTTTCCTACAATGAGCAGTTCTTC.

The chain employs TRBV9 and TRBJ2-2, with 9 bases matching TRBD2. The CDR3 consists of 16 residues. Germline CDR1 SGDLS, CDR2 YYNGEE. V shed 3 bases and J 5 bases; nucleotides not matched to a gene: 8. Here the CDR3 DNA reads TGTGCCAGCAGCGGGGGGGCTAGCGGGGCAACCGGGGAGCTGTTTTTT. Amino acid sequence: CASSGGASGATGELFF.

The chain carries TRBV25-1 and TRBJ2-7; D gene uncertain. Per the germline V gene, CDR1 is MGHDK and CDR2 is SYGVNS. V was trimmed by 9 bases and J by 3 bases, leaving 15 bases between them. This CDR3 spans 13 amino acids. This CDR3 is CASGKDDFYEQYF. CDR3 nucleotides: TGTGCCAGTGGTAAAGATGACTTCTACGAGCAGTACTTC.

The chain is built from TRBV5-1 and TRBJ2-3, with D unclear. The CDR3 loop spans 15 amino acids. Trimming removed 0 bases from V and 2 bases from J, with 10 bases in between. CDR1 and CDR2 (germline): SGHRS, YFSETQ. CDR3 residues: CASSLVSTDTDTQYF. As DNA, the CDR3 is TGCGCCAGCAGCTTGGTTAGTACCGACACAGATACGCAGTATTTT.

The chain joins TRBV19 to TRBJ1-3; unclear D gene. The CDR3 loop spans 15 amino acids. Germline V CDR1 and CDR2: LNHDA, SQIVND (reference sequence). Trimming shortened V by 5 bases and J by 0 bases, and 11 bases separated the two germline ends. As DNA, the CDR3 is TGTGCCAGTAGTCCCCGCGGCGGCTCTGGAAACACCATATATTTT. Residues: CASSPRGGSGNTIYF. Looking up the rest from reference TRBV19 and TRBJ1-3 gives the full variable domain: DGGITQSPKYLFRKEGQNVTLSCEQNLNHDAMYWYRQDPGQGLRLIYYSQIVNDFQKGDIAEGYSVSREKKESFPLTVTSAQKNPTAFYLCASSPRGGSGNTIYFGEGSWLTVV.

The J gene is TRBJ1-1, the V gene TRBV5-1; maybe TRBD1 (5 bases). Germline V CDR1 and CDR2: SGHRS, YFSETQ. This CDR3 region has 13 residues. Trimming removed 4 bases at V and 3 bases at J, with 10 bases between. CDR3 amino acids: CASSAQGDTEAFF. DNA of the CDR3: TGCGCCAGCAGCGCGCAAGGGGACACTGAAGCTTTCTTT.